A selection of T cell receptor beta chains follows, all from one sample in a study of OX40 agonist ivuxolimab in advanced cancers. The repertoire was sequenced with immunoSEQ multiplex PCR; TCRdb's copy has only in-frame clones and lacks some. The sample carries more than 95,000 clones, roughly 90% recorded once. The specimen comprised CD4+ or CD8+ T cells sorted from blood, sampled in a trial of the OX40 agonist ivuxolimab. The receptors derive from an adult with an advanced solid tumor such as melanoma, head and neck, liver or kidney cancer. Both conserved end residues are trimmed from each CDR3. Each record gives: J gene, V gene, CDR3 protein.

J: TRBJ2-1; V: TRBV5-6; CDR3: ASSLRSLAGNEQF
J: TRBJ1-1; V: TRBV5-6; CDR3: ASSLEGWTEAF
J: TRBJ2-3; V: TRBV5-1; CDR3: ASSFWRSTDTQY
J: TRBJ1-6; V: TRBV15; CDR3: ATSKFGGTKDTSPLH
J: TRBJ1-1; V: TRBV5-1; CDR3: ASSRTGDTEAF
J: TRBJ1-2; V: TRBV28; CDR3: ASRSGGAVRNGYT
J: TRBJ2-1; V: TRBV18; CDR3: ASSPRVGTGGQNEQF
J: TRBJ1-3; V: TRBV6-5; CDR3: ASSYAGDTIY
J: TRBJ1-1; V: TRBV10-3; CDR3: AISPQVAHTEAF
J: -; V: TRBV10-1; CDR3: ASSEQGPLYEQY
J: TRBJ1-4; V: TRBV30; CDR3: AWTGQGVVTNEKLF
J: TRBJ1-2; V: TRBV11-3; CDR3: ASSPTRMDYT
J: TRBJ1-6; V: TRBV25-1; CDR3: ASSEYRGPNSPLH
J: TRBJ2-3; V: TRBV12-1; CDR3: ASSPRDRSSTDTQY
J: TRBJ2-5; V: TRBV7-3; CDR3: ASSPTPQETQY
J: TRBJ1-4; V: TRBV14; CDR3: ASSKTTGVTNEKLF
J: TRBJ1-5; V: TRBV30; CDR3: AWSVSGGNQPQH
J: TRBJ1-5; V: TRBV19; CDR3: ASSIRGENQPQH
J: TRBJ2-5; V: TRBV7-2; CDR3: ASSLGLTYQETQY
J: TRBJ1-2; V: TRBV19; CDR3: ASGLITTGGYT
J: TRBJ1-2; V: TRBV30; CDR3: AWSVTGGALGT
J: TRBJ2-7; V: TRBV2; CDR3: ASERLAGLDEQY
J: TRBJ1-5; V: TRBV6-6; CDR3: ASSYQELGNQPQH
J: TRBJ1-6; V: TRBV30; CDR3: ASGGGFQDWPLNSPLH
J: TRBJ1-5; V: TRBV19; CDR3: ASIGGTGVGGNQPQH
J: TRBJ2-7; V: TRBV11-2; CDR3: ASSLDRADFREQY
J: TRBJ2-1; V: TRBV9; CDR3: ASSVYGGLYNEQF
J: TRBJ2-1; V: TRBV20-1; CDR3: SADQGLRQF
J: TRBJ1-1; V: TRBV10-3; CDR3: ATTRQENTEAF
J: TRBJ2-3; V: TRBV30; CDR3: AWSKGQLSTDTQY
J: TRBJ2-3; V: TRBV6-1; CDR3: ASSRTSTDTQY
J: TRBJ2-7; V: TRBV5-1; CDR3: ASSLDTATYEQY
J: TRBJ2-7; V: TRBV5-1; CDR3: ASSLSSGSGEQY
J: TRBJ1-5; V: TRBV18; CDR3: ASSPPGGREQPQH
J: TRBJ1-5; V: TRBV6-6; CDR3: ASSVDGNQPQH
J: TRBJ2-7; V: TRBV30; CDR3: AWSINQGNEQY
J: TRBJ1-6; V: TRBV6-5; CDR3: ASSRGRRGQSPLH
J: TRBJ1-1; V: TRBV30; CDR3: ASRGGVNTEAF
J: TRBJ1-5; V: TRBV7-2; CDR3: ASSQTRTVGNQPQH
J: TRBJ2-3; V: TRBV18; CDR3: ASSPAGLASRTDTQY
J: TRBJ2-3; V: TRBV27; CDR3: ASSLLSGVGTDTQY
J: TRBJ1-5; V: TRBV27; CDR3: ASSLSGSNQPQH
J: TRBJ2-3; V: TRBV6-5; CDR3: ASSHGGTGQY
J: TRBJ1-1; V: TRBV7-3; CDR3: ASSSLQDGTEAF
J: TRBJ2-3; V: TRBV7-3; CDR3: ASSSTPGLEDTQY
J: TRBJ1-4; V: TRBV7-2; CDR3: ASSLTFRATNEKLF
J: TRBJ2-3; V: TRBV7-2; CDR3: ASSPLGKGNTDTQY
J: TRBJ1-1; V: TRBV28; CDR3: ASSLGGLGTEAF
J: TRBJ1-6; V: TRBV18; CDR3: ASSPRNPGAAGSNSPLH
J: TRBJ2-3; V: TRBV6-6; CDR3: ASSYSQGLGTDTQY
J: TRBJ1-2; V: TRBV6-4; CDR3: ASRPGTGNGYT
J: TRBJ2-5; V: TRBV21-1; CDR3: ASSAFELAGRKETQY
J: TRBJ1-2; V: TRBV7-2; CDR3: ASSLDSGQGAQRGYT
J: TRBJ2-5; V: TRBV7-2; CDR3: ASSLDNNKVETQY
J: TRBJ2-1; V: TRBV7-2; CDR3: ASSPPTSGGDEQF